The 27 T cell receptor beta chains given below trace back to one sample, sequenced in a study of OX40 agonist ivuxolimab in advanced cancers. Sequenced by immunoSEQ multiplex PCR; TCRdb stores in-frame clones only, minus some. The sample includes around 77,000 clones, roughly 91% seen only once; the top ten take 2.5%. The sequenced sample was CD4+ or CD8+ T cells sorted from blood, obtained in a trial of the OX40 agonist ivuxolimab. These receptors were obtained from an adult with an advanced solid tumor such as melanoma, head and neck, liver or kidney cancer.

This rearrangement joins TRBV7-8 to TRBJ1-1; D unclear. The V gene's germline CDR1 is SGHVS and CDR2 FQNEAQ. V lost 0 bases to trimming and J lost 3 bases, with 8 bases between them. CDR3 size: 14 residues. CDR3 sequence reads: CASSLAWGDTEAFF. Written as DNA, the CDR3 is TGTGCCAGCAGCTTAGCTTGGGGAGACACTGAAGCTTTCTTT.

The sample holds one count of this clone. The rearrangement uses TRBV6-5 and TRBJ1-2; D might be TRBD1 (6 bases). The CDR3 consists of 13 residues. The germline CDR1 and CDR2 sequences are MNHEY and SVGAGI. Trimming shortened V by 6 bases and J by 6 bases, and 14 bases separated the two germline ends. Here the CDR3 DNA reads TGTGCCAGCAGAGAACAGGGTACCGATGGCTACACCTTC. It specifies CASREQGTDGYTF.

The V call is TRBV28, the J call TRBJ1-1; the D gene is possibly TRBD1 (5 bases). V lost 4 bases, J lost 1 base, and 10 bases lay in between. CDR3 length: 14 amino acids. Germline assignment: CDR1 MDHEN and CDR2 SYDVKM. The CDR3 is CASSSGGRNTEAFF. Here the CDR3 DNA reads TGTGCCAGCAGTTCTGGGGGGAGGAACACTGAAGCTTTCTTT.

The genes are TRBV6-4 and TRBJ1-4, with TRBD1 matching over 8 bases. This CDR3 is built from 16 residues. Losses at the gene ends were 6 bases for V and 3 bases for J; bases not matched to a gene: 9. The germline V gene has CDR1 MRHNA and CDR2 SNTAGT. CDR3 bases: TGTGCCAGCAGCCGCAGGGGGCGGAGGTCTAATGAAAAACTGTTTTTT. Translation gives CASSRRGRRSNEKLFF.

This chain connects TRBV6-1 to TRBJ2-5, with D perhaps assigned TRBD1 or TRBD2 (6 bases each). The CDR3 loop spans 12 amino acids. The germline CDR1 and CDR2 sequences are MNHNS and SASEGT. V lost 10 bases, J lost 8 bases, and 17 bases lay in between. This CDR3 reads CATHQGGLTQYF. The CDR3 DNA is TGTGCCACCCACCAAGGGGGACTCACCCAGTACTTC.

The chain links TRBV2 to TRBJ2-3; 13 bases are a match to TRBD2. This CDR3 is built from 15 residues. The germline V gene has CDR1 SNHLY and CDR2 FYNNEI. V lost 5 bases to trimming and J lost 6 bases; unmatched junction nucleotides: 5. The chain's CDR3 is CASSLLAGGFDTQYF. The CDR3 DNA reads TGTGCCAGCAGTCTACTAGCGGGGGGGTTCGATACGCAGTATTTT.

The chain uses TRBV10-3 and TRBJ2-3, with 7 bases lining up with TRBD2. CDR3 length equals 15 residues. Germline CDR1 is ENHRY and CDR2 is SYGVKD. The V gene end was trimmed by 3 bases and the J gene end by 1 base; junction bases not matched to a gene: 4. CDR3 region: CAISDQGGGTDTQYF. CDR3 nucleotide sequence: TGTGCCATCAGTGACCAGGGAGGGGGCACAGATACGCAGTATTTT.

The CDR3 nucleotides read TGTGCCAGCAGCCCCCTTCCGGGACGGAAGAACTATGGCTACACCTTC. Its protein product is CASSPLPGRKNYGYTF. The chain combines TRBV5-4 with TRBJ1-2, with D maybe TRBD1 (5 bases). Germline CDR1 and CDR2: SGHNT and YYREEE (reference sequence). Trimming took 4 bases from V and 2 from J, leaving 18 bases between them. The CDR3 has 16 residues. Full variable domain (missing parts from reference TRBV5-4 and TRBJ1-2): ETGVTQSPTHLIKTRGQQVTLRCSSQSGHNTVSWYQQALGQGPQFIFQYYREEENGRGNFPPRFSGLQFPNYSSELNVNALELDDSALYLCASSPLPGRKNYGYTFGSGTRLTVV.

This clone appeared once. The rearrangement joins TRBV6-6 to TRBJ2-7, with TRBD1 matching 9 bases. CDR1 is MNHNY, CDR2 SVGAGI, per germline (reference sequence). V trimming: 4 bases; J trimming: 6 bases; junction bases outside the gene matches: 13. The CDR3 has 16 residues. Written as DNA, the CDR3 is TGTGCCAGCAGTTCCCCCACGAACAGGGGGCTAGCCGAGCAGTACTTC. Translation: CASSSPTNRGLAEQYF.

The rearrangement uses TRBV5-4 and TRBJ2-5; a weak D match, TRBD1 (7 bases). Germline V gene data show CDR1 as SGHNT and CDR2 as YYREEE (reference sequence). This CDR3 has 14 residues. Trimming took off 4 bases at V and 5 bases at J, with 15 bases between the two ends. The CDR3 DNA is TGTGCCAGCAGCCACCCAGGGGGGTTGGAGACCCAGTACTTC. Its translation is CASSHPGGLETQYF.

CDR3 region: CASSLLSGAGNTIYF. The CDR3 DNA reads as TGTGCCAGCAGCTTACTTTCAGGGGCAGGAAACACCATATATTTT. The chain uses TRBV7-9 and TRBJ1-3; D perhaps matches TRBD1 (6 bases). V was clipped by 2 bases and J by 4 bases, with 12 bases between them. Germline-derived CDR1 and CDR2 are SEHNR and FQNEAQ (reference sequence). CDR3 size: 15 residues.

V is TRBV29-1 and J is TRBJ1-2, with a possible D match to TRBD1 (6 bases). Trimming took off 3 bases at V and 7 bases at J, with 21 bases between the two ends. CDR3 length: 15 residues. The V gene's germline CDR1 is SQVTM and CDR2 ANQGSEA. The CDR3 bases are TGCAGCGTTGACATAGGGGGTCAATGGATGTCTGGCTACACCTTC. Protein sequence: CSVDIGGQWMSGYTF.

J is TRBJ1-3 and V is TRBV5-1; 8 bases map to TRBD1. Germline-derived CDR1 and CDR2 are SGHRS and YFSETQ. After removal of 5 bases from V and 1 base from J, the junction contained 2 bases not matched to a gene. CDR3 length: 14 residues. As DNA, the CDR3 is TGCGCCAGCAGGCGGACAGGGTCTGGAAACACCATATATTTT. Translated, it gives CASRRTGSGNTIYF.

The chain is built from TRBV2 and TRBJ1-6; 7 bases are shared with TRBD1. CDR1 is SNHLY, CDR2 FYNNEI, per germline. This CDR3 has 16 residues. After removal of 6 bases from V and 6 bases from J, the junction contained 11 bases not matched to a gene. The CDR3 region has the DNA TGTGCCAGCAGGACCCCTACAGGGGACAGTAATTCACCCCTCCACTTT. Its protein is CASRTPTGDSNSPLHF.

This CDR3 is CAIQWGTGAREQYF. The DNA of the CDR3 is TGTGCCATCCAATGGGGGACAGGGGCCCGCGAGCAGTACTTC. The chain carries TRBV10-3 and TRBJ2-7; 10 bases are a match to TRBD1. Germline V lookup: CDR1 ENHRY, CDR2 SYGVKD. Unmatched junction bases numbered 10, after V lost 8 bases and J lost 6 bases. This CDR3 has 14 amino acids.

The rearrangement uses TRBV7-2 and TRBJ2-6, with D perhaps matching TRBD1 or TRBD2 (6 bases each). CDR1 is SGHTA, CDR2 FQGNSA, per germline. The CDR3 contains 18 residues. Trimming left V 1 base short and J 2 bases short, with 15 bases between. CDR3 residues: CASSLGFGGLTGANVLTF. DNA of the CDR3: TGTGCCAGCAGCTTAGGGTTTGGGGGGCTGACTGGGGCCAACGTCCTGACTTTC.

The genes are TRBV19 and TRBJ2-2; D perhaps matches TRBD1 (5 bases). Trimming left V 6 bases short and J 7 bases short, with 15 bases between. CDR1 and CDR2 from the germline V gene are LNHDA and SQIVND (reference sequence). The CDR3 has 14 amino acids. In nucleotides, the CDR3 is TGTGCCAGTAGCATACCAGGGATAGGCGGGGAGCTGTTTTTT. Its protein is CASSIPGIGGELFF.

The chain employs TRBV4-2 and TRBJ1-2; maybe TRBD1 (6 bases). Germline assignment: CDR1 LGHNA and CDR2 YNFKEQ. The CDR3 totals 15 residues. V lost 1 base, J lost 0 bases, and 9 bases lay in between. As DNA, the CDR3 is TGTGCCAGCAGCCAAGTCCAGGGGCCTAACTATGGCTACACCTTC. As protein: CASSQVQGPNYGYTF.

The gene calls are TRBV5-6 and TRBJ1-1; no firm D call. Trimming pared 2 bases from V and 8 bases from J, leaving 13 bases between. This CDR3 is built from 13 residues. Per the germline V gene, CDR1 is SGHDT and CDR2 is YYEEEE. This chain's CDR3 is CASSLVSTGEAFF. CDR3 nucleotide sequence: TGTGCCAGCAGCTTAGTGAGTACGGGGGAAGCTTTCTTT. Drawing the rest from reference TRBV5-6 and TRBJ1-1, the complete variable domain is DAGVTQSPTHLIKTRGQQVTLRCSPKSGHDTVSWYQQALGQGPQFIFQYYEEEERQRGNFPDRFSGHQFPNYSSELNVNALLLGDSALYLCASSLVSTGEAFFGQGTRLTVV.

As to this clone: This CDR3 is also generated by other DNA sequences in the sample. The chain combines TRBV2 with TRBJ1-4; 7 bases align to TRBD1. With V trimmed by 7 bases and J by 5 bases, 10 bases remained unmatched. The V gene's germline CDR1 is SNHLY and CDR2 FYNNEI. The CDR3 has 15 residues. The CDR3 here is CASKIIRDSNEKLFF. CDR3 in DNA: TGTGCCAGCAAAATCATCCGGGACAGCAATGAAAAACTGTTTTTT. The entire variable domain, with the rest obtained from reference TRBV2 and TRBJ1-4, is as follows: EPEVTQTPSHQVTQMGQEVILRCVPISNHLYFYWYRQILGQKVEFLVSFYNNEISEKSEIFDDQFSVERPDGSNFTLKIRSTKLEDSAMYFCASKIIRDSNEKLFFGSGTQLSVL.

The V and J genes are TRBV7-2 and TRBJ2-6; D assignment may be TRBD1 or TRBD2 (6 bases each). The V gene lost 4 bases and the J gene lost 4 bases, with 11 bases spanning the gap. CDR3 length: 15 residues. Germline V gene lookup returns CDR1 SGHTA and CDR2 FQGNSA. The CDR3 sequence: CASSWWGAGANVLTF. The CDR3 DNA reads as TGTGCCAGCAGCTGGTGGGGGGCCGGGGCCAACGTCCTGACTTTC.

The chain is built from TRBV6-6 and TRBJ1-5; D may be TRBD1 (6 bases). V was cut by 8 bases and J by 3 bases, with 11 bases left in between. Per the germline V gene, CDR1 is MNHNY and CDR2 is SVGAGI (reference sequence). The CDR3 is made up of 13 amino acids. Here the CDR3 DNA reads TGTGCCAGCGCTACAGGGTACAATCAGCCCCAGCATTTT. Translation gives CASATGYNQPQHF.

This chain connects TRBV6-5 to TRBJ2-1; D call uncertain. Trimming pared 6 bases from V and 0 bases from J, leaving 9 bases between. CDR1 is MNHEY and CDR2 is SVGAGI in the germline V gene. This CDR3 contains 14 residues. The CDR3 nucleotides are TGTGCCAGCAGACCCTTGAGCTCCTACAATGAGCAGTTCTTC. Translation gives CASRPLSSYNEQFF.

This rearrangement joins TRBV5-1 to TRBJ2-2; 7 positions agree with TRBD1. CDR1 and CDR2 (germline): SGHRS, YFSETQ. The CDR3 consists of 14 residues. J was trimmed by 7 bases and V by 3 bases; bases with no gene match: 6. The CDR3 sequence: CASSYSGGLGELFF. CDR3 coding DNA: TGCGCCAGCAGCTATTCAGGGGGTCTCGGGGAGCTGTTTTTT.

The chain employs TRBV7-2 and TRBJ1-3; possibly TRBD1 for D (5 bases). The V gene's germline CDR1 is SGHTA and CDR2 FQGNSA. Between the trimmed V and J ends, which lost 1 base and 2 bases, there was a span of 12 bases. The CDR3 is made up of 16 amino acids. The CDR3 loop reads CASSLGPQGTGNTIYF. The CDR3 DNA sequence: TGTGCCAGCAGCTTAGGACCTCAGGGAACTGGAAACACCATATATTTT.

The gene calls are TRBV5-1 and TRBJ2-3, with a weak D call TRBD2 (6 bases). This CDR3 comprises 15 residues. Trimming pared 2 bases from V and 0 bases from J, leaving 10 bases between. Germline V gives CDR1 SGHRS, CDR2 YFSETQ. This chain's CDR3 is CASSFSGSSTDTQYF. The CDR3 DNA is TGCGCCAGCAGCTTTAGCGGATCGAGCACAGATACGCAGTATTTT.

The CDR3, as DNA: TGTGCCAGTGCAGAGGGGGAGTATTATAATGAGCAGTTCTTC. It specifies CASAEGEYYNEQFF. The chain has TRBV19 and TRBJ2-1, with D possibly TRBD1 on 6 matching bases. Per germline, CDR1 LNHDA and CDR2 SQIVND (reference sequence). V lost 8 bases and J 7 bases, leaving 18 bases between the germline ends. The CDR3 sequence is 14 residues long.